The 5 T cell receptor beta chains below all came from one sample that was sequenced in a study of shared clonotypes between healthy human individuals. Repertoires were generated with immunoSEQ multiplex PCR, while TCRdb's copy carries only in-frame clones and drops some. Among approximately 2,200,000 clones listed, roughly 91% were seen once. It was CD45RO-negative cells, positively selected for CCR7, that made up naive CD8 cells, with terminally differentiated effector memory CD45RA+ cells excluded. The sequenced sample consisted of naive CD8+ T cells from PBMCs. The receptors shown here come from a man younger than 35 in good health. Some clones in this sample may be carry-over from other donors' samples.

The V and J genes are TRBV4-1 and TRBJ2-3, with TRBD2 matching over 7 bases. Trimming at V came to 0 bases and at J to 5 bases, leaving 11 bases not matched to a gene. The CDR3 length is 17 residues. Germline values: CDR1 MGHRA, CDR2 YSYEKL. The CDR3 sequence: CASSQDGLGDPKDTQYF. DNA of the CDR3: TGCGCCAGCAGCCAAGACGGACTAGGGGACCCTAAAGATACGCAGTATTTT.

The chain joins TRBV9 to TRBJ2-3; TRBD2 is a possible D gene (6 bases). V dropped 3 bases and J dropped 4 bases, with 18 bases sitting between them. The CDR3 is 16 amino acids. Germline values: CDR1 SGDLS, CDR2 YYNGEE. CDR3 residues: CASSAHLEGPPDTQYF. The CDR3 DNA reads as TGTGCCAGCAGCGCCCACTTGGAGGGCCCGCCAGATACGCAGTATTTT. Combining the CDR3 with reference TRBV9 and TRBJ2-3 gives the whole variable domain DSGVTQTPKHLITATGQRVTLRCSPRSGDLSVYWYQQSLDQGLQFLIQYYNGEERAKGNILERFSAQQFPDLHSELNLSSLELGDSALYFCASSAHLEGPPDTQYFGPGTRLTVL.

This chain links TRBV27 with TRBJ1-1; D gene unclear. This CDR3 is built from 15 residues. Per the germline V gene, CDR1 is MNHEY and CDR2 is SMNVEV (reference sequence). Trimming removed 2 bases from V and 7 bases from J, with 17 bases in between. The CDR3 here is CASSLRTESPLEAFF. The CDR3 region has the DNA TGTGCCAGCAGTTTAAGGACGGAGTCCCCCCTTGAAGCTTTCTTT.

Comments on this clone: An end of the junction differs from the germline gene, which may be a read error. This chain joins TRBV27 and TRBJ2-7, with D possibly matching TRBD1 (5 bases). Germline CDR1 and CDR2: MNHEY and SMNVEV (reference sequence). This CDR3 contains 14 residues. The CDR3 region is CASRVYGASYEQYF. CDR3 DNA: TGTGCGAGCAGGGTATATGGGGCTTCCTACGAGCAGTACTTC.

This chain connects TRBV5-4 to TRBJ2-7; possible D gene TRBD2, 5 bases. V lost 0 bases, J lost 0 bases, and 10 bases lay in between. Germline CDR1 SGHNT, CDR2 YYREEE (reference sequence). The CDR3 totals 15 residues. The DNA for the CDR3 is TGTGCCAGCAGCTTGGCTCTAGCCCCCTCCTACGAGCAGTACTTC. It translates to CASSLALAPSYEQYF.